This TCR beta chain appears in the sequencing data of a study of blood T cell repertoires in COVID-19. Study as a whole: Specimens from acute and convalescent COVID-19 originated in the United States, Italy and Spain. From T cells, B-cell-depleted T cells, or PBMCs came the material, which was cDNA or gDNA.

Study processing details: Nucleated cell number was recorded as an estimate derived from reference gene primer amplification. Some clones are missing from TCRdb's copy, which holds only in-frame ones; the method was immunoSEQ multiplex PCR. V, J and clone size are those of that table, while D and trimming were read from the DNA. The data show 150,000 to 200,000 clones, with roughly four fifths seen just once and roughly a fifth held by the top ten. Looked up from germline, CDR1 is LNHDA and CDR2 is SQIVND (reference sequence). V was clipped by 4 bases and J by 4 bases, with 11 bases between them. The CDR3 has 14 residues.

The chain carries TRBV19 and TRBJ2-1; perhaps TRBD1 as D (5 bases). Sequenced input: peripheral blood. The receptor's source is a woman at least 80 years old with acute or convalescent COVID-19. The CDR3 region is CASSKNRLYNEQFF. CDR3 coding DNA: TGTGCCAGTAGTAAGAACAGGTTATACAATGAGCAGTTCTTC.